This TCR beta chain emerged from a study of shared clonotypes between healthy human individuals. The assay was immunoSEQ multiplex PCR, and TCRdb's table has in-frame clones only and misses some. Among around 700,000 clones listed, around 72% were seen once. This clone came up once. What it binds is not known. Broader study findings: Rarefaction exposed incomplete sorted-subset sequencing despite large depth.

CDR1 is SGHRS, CDR2 YFSETQ, per germline. V was clipped by 2 bases and J by 6 bases, with 12 bases between them. The CDR3 is 14 residues long. There were no recent acute infections or vaccinations among the donors, who were healthy HIV-negative adults. Material for sequencing was memory CD4+ T cells sorted from blood. Subset: CD45RA-negative fraction. The V call is TRBV5-1, the J call TRBJ2-1; weak D call: TRBD2 (5 bases). The receptor comes from a woman younger than 45 in good health. CDR3 sequence: CASSFSTEGNEQFF. The CDR3, as DNA: TGCGCCAGCAGCTTTAGTACTGAGGGCAATGAGCAGTTCTTC.